The entry below describes one T cell receptor (beta chain). This entry is derived from a study of post-analysis software for immune sequencing data. Unique molecular identifiers were present in the TCR beta cDNA libraries. TCRdb independently ran MiXCR on the PCR reads; one entry per CDR3 protein. This sample has more than 500,000 distinct CDR3 sequences, with approximately 31% found just once. Material: blood. This receptor was taken from a girl between 2 and 17 years old with multiple sclerosis.

CDR3: CAPPYEAYGYTF. DNA for the CDR3: TGTGCCCCCCCGTACGAGGCCTATGGCTACACCTTC. The chain employs TRBV10-3 and TRBJ1-2, with no clear D. Trimming removed 11 bases from V and 4 bases from J, with 14 bases in between. CDR1 is ENHRY and CDR2 is SYGVKD in the germline V gene. This CDR3 contains 12 residues.